A single sample gave rise to the 5 T cell receptor beta chains below, sequenced in a study of T cells in Graves' hyperthyroidism and ophthalmopathy. TCR beta CDR3 regions were amplified from RNA transcripts. When the TCR CDR3 underwent first-round RT-PCR, the HTBI primer set was used. One entry per CDR3 protein, called by TCRdb with MiXCR from the multiplex PCR reads. The data show about 600,000 distinct CDR3 sequences, 14% seen once. The sequenced sample was blood. These receptors all come from a woman aged 18-30 years with Graves' ophthalmopathy.

This clonotype was seen at least ten times. The rearrangement joins TRBV28 to TRBJ2-1; 16 bases map to TRBD2. From germline, CDR1 is MDHEN and CDR2 SYDVKM. V lost 5 bases, J lost 9 bases, and 7 bases stayed unmatched. This CDR3 contains 16 residues. The CDR3 here is CASSLGTSGRASEQFF. The CDR3 DNA sequence: TGTGCCAGCAGTCTAGGGACTAGCGGGAGGGCTAGTGAGCAGTTCTTC. Filled out from reference TRBV28 and TRBJ2-1, the complete variable domain reads DVKVTQSSRYLVKRTGEKVFLECVQDMDHENMFWYRQDPGLGLRLIYFSYDVKMKEKGDIPEGYSVSREKKERFSLILESASTNQTSMYLCASSLGTSGRASEQFFGPGTRLTVL.

The table lists this clonotype with many counts. The chain uses TRBV3-1 and TRBJ2-5, with no clear D. V was cut by 0 bases and J by 1 base, with 9 bases left in between. The CDR3 is 15 amino acids. The germline V gene encodes CDR1 LGHDT and CDR2 YNNKEL (reference sequence). The CDR3 region has the DNA TGTGCCAGCAGCCAAGATGAGGCATTCCAAGAGACCCAGTACTTC. This translates into CASSQDEAFQETQYF.

V and J are TRBV7-6 and TRBJ1-5; D perhaps matches TRBD1 (6 bases). This CDR3 region has 15 residues. Germline V gives CDR1 SGHVS, CDR2 FNYEAQ. The V and J ends lost 5 bases and 3 bases respectively, with 14 bases between them. CDR3 DNA sequence: TGTGCCAGCAGCCCGCTACGGGACATCAATCAGCCCCAGCATTTT. Translated, it gives CASSPLRDINQPQHF.

This clonotype was picked up a small number of times. A much larger clone is a single base away; this may be a read error. The gene calls are TRBV6-1 and TRBJ1-5; D is ambiguous. Germline V gives CDR1 MNHNS, CDR2 SASEGT. The CDR3 is 15 amino acids. CDR3 sequence (DNA): TGTGCCAGCGGTGATGGACCCTATAGCAATCAGCCCCAGCATTTT. It encodes CASGDGPYSNQPQHF.

Many counts were recorded for this clonotype. V and J are TRBV20-1 and TRBJ2-3; D is possibly TRBD2 (6 bases). V lost 6 bases and J 1 base, leaving 14 bases between the germline ends. The CDR3 has 14 residues. The germline gives CDR1 DFQATT, CDR2 SNEGSKA (reference sequence). In nucleotides, the CDR3 is TGCAGTGCCCTGCCGGGACTTGGCACAGATACGCAGTATTTT. Its protein product is CSALPGLGTDTQYF.